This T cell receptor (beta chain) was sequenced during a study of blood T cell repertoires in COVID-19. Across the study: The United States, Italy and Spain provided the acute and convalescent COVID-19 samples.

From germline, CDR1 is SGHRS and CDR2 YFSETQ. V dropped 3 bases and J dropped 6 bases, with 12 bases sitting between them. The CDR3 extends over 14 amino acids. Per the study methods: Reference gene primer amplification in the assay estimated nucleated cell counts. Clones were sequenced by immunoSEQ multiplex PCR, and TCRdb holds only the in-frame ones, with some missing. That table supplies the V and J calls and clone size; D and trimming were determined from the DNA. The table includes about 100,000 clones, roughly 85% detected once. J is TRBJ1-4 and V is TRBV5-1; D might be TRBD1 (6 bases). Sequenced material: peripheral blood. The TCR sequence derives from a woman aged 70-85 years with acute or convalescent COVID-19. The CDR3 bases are TGCGCCAGCAGCTCAGGGGTGGTGGATGAAAAACTGTTTTTT. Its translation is CASSSGVVDEKLFF.